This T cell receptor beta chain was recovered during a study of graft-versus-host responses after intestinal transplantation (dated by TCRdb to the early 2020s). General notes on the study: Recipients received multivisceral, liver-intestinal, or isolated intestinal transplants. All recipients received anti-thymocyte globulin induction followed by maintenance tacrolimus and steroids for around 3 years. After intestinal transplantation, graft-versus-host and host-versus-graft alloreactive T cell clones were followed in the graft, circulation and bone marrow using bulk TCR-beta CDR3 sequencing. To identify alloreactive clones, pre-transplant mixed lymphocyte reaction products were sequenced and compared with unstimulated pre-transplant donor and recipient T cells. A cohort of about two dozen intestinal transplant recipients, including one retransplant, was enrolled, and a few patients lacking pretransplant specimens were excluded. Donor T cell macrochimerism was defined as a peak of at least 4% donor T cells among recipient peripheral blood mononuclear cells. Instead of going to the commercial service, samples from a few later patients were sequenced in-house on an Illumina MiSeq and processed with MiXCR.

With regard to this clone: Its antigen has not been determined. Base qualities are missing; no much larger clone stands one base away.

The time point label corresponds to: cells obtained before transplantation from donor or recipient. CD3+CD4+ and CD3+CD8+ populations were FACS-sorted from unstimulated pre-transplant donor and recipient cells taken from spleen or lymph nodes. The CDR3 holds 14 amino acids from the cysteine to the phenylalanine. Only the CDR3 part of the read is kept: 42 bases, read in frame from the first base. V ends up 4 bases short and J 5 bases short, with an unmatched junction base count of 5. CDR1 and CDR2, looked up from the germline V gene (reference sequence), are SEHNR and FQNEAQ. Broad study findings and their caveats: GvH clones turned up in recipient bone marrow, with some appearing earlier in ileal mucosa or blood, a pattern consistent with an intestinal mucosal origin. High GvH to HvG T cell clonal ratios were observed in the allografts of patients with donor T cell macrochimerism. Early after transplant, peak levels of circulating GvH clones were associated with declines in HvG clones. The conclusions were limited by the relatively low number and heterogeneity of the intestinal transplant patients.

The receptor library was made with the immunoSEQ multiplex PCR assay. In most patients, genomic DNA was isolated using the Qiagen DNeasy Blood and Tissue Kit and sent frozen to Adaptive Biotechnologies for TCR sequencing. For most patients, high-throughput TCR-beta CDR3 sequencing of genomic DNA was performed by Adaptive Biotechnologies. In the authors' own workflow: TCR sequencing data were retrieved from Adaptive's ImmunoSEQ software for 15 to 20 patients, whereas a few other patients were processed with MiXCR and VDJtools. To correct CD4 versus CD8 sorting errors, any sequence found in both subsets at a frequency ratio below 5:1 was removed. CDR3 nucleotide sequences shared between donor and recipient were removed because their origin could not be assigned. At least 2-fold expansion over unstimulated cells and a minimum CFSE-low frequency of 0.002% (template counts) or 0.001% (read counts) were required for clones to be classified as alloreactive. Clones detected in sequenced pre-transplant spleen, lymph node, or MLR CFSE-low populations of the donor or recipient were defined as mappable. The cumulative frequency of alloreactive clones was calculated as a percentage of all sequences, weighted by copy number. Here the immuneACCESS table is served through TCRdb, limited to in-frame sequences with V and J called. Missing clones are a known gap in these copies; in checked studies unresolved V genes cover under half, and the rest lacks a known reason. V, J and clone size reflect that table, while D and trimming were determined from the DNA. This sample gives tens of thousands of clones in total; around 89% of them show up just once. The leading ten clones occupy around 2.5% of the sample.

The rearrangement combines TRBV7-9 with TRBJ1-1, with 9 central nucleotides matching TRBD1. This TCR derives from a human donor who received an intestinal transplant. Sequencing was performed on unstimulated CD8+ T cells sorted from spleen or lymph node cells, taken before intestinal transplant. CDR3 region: CASSSTGGSTEAFF. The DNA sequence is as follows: TGTGCCAGCAGCTCCACAGGGGGCTCGACTGAAGCTTTCTTT.